What follows are 8 T cell receptor beta chains derived from one specimen sequenced in a study of regulatory T cells in long-lasting Graves disease. Stated time point: persistent/refractory GD, antithyroid drugs over 5 years with positive TRAb. The TCR library used RNA extracted from PBMCs. Building the TCR beta libraries relied on iRepertoire HTBI primers, and CDR3 regions underwent Arm-PCR. MiXCR, applied by TCRdb to the multiplex PCR reads, yields one record per CDR3 protein. The sample records 350,000 to 450,000 distinct CDR3 sequences, 21% being singletons. This specimen consisted of peripheral blood mononuclear cells (PBMCs), obtained when the disease was refractory, from a patient treated with antithyroid drugs. All receptors derive from a female donor with Graves disease.

CDR3 protein: CASSHSGGYTDTQYF. The CDR3 nucleotides read TGTGCCAGCAGTCATAGCGGGGGATACACAGATACGCAGTATTTT. The chain employs TRBV12-3 or TRBV12-4 and TRBJ2-3; the match to TRBD2 covers 9 bases. The CDR3 covers 15 residues. Trimming cost V 5 bases and J 2 bases; bases outside gene matches: 5.

This clonotype was seen at least ten times. The chain combines TRBV2 with TRBJ2-2, with no clear D. Germline loops: CDR1 SNHLY, CDR2 FYNNEI. V lost 0 bases and J lost 4, with 9 bases in between. The CDR3 loop spans 15 amino acids. The CDR3 sequence is CASSEAGGSTGELFF. The CDR3 DNA is TGTGCCAGCAGTGAAGCGGGCGGTTCCACCGGGGAGCTGTTTTTT.

Remarks on this clonotype: A much larger clone differs from this one at a single base, so this may be a read error. The gene calls are TRBV5-1 and TRBJ1-2; D possibly corresponds to TRBD1 (5 bases). The CDR3 loop spans 13 amino acids. Germline lookup yields CDR1 SGHRS and CDR2 YFSETQ. CDR3 amino acids: CASSLDTNCGYTF. DNA for the CDR3: TGCGCCAGCAGCCTGGACACTAACTGTGGCTACACCTTC. Using reference TRBV5-1 and TRBJ1-2 for the parts outside the CDR3, the full variable domain is KAGVTQTPRYLIKTRGQQVTLSCSPISGHRSVSWYQQTPGQGLQFLFEYFSETQRNKGNFPGRFSGRQFSNSRSEMNVSTLELGDSALYLCASSLDTNCGYTFGSGTRLTVV.

This clonotype was recorded many times. The V call is TRBV27, the J call TRBJ1-1, with TRBD1 as a possible D gene (5 bases). Germline V lookup: CDR1 MNHEY, CDR2 SMNVEV (reference sequence). V lost 5 bases, J lost 5 bases, and 18 bases lay in between. The CDR3 runs to 15 residues. The CDR3 region is CASSLQGSLWTEAFF. DNA of the CDR3: TGTGCCAGCAGTCTTCAGGGCTCACTATGGACTGAAGCTTTCTTT.

In this sample, this clonotype turned up many times. The chain is built from TRBV28 and TRBJ2-7, with 7 nucleotides matching TRBD2. The V gene end was trimmed by 6 bases and the J gene end by 4 bases; junction bases not matched to a gene: 12. This CDR3 contains 15 residues. Looked up from germline, CDR1 is MDHEN and CDR2 is SYDVKM. This CDR3 is CASSLPGAGVYEQYF. The CDR3 bases are TGTGCCAGCAGCCTCCCCGGGGCGGGAGTGTACGAGCAGTACTTC.

The sample holds many counts of this clonotype. J is TRBJ2-7 and V is TRBV28; D possibly uses TRBD1 or TRBD2 (5 bases each). Between the trimmed V and J ends, which lost 0 bases and 3 bases, there was a span of 9 bases. The CDR3 totals 14 residues. Germline V CDR1 and CDR2: MDHEN, SYDVKM. As DNA, the CDR3 is TGTGCCAGCAGTTTATGGGGGGAGTACTACGAGCAGTACTTC. It is translated as CASSLWGEYYEQYF. Full variable domain (rest looked up from reference TRBV28 and TRBJ2-7): DVKVTQSSRYLVKRTGEKVFLECVQDMDHENMFWYRQDPGLGLRLIYFSYDVKMKEKGDIPEGYSVSREKKERFSLILESASTNQTSMYLCASSLWGEYYEQYFGPGTRLTVT.

This clonotype was seen a handful of times. CDR3 residues: CSAGPGQGSYEQYF. The DNA of the CDR3 is TGCAGTGCGGGACCGGGACAGGGCTCCTACGAGCAGTACTTC. This chain uses TRBV20-1 with TRBJ2-7, with 9 bases matching TRBD1. The CDR3 is 14 amino acids. Per germline, CDR1 DFQATT and CDR2 SNEGSKA (reference sequence). Germline trimming cut 6 bases from V and 0 bases from J; bases unmatched to any gene: 6.

This clonotype appeared a few times. This chain links TRBV18 with TRBJ2-7; 7 bases agree with TRBD1. CDR3 length: 13 residues. Germline CDR1 reads KGHSH; CDR2 reads LQKENI. After removal of 3 bases from V and 7 bases from J, the junction contained 6 bases not matched to a gene. The CDR3 DNA reads as TGTGCCAGCTCACCGGGACAGTGGTGGGAGCAGTACTTC. Encoded protein: CASSPGQWWEQYF.